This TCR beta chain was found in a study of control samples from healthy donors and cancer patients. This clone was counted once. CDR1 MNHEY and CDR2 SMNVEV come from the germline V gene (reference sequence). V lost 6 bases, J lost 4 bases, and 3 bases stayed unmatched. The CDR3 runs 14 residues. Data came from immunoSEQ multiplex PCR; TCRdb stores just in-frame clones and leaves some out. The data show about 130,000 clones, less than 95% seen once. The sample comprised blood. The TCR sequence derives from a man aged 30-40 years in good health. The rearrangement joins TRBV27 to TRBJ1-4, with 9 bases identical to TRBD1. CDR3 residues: CASRLTGGNEKLFF. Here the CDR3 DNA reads TGTGCCAGCAGGCTGACAGGGGGTAATGAAAAACTGTTTTTT. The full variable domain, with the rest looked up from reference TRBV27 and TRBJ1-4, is EAQVTQNPRYLITVTGKKLTVTCSQNMNHEYMSWYRQDPGLGLRQIYYSMNVEVTDKGDVPEGYKVSRKEKRNFPLILESPSPNQTSLYFCASRLTGGNEKLFFGSGTQLSVL.